Below, one T cell receptor (beta chain) is given with its context. There are 13 residues in the CDR3. V trimming: 10 bases; J trimming: 4 bases; junction bases outside the gene matches: 9. CDR1 is MDHEN and CDR2 is SYDVKM in the germline V gene. The data belong to a study of blood T cell repertoires in COVID-19. Study-wide context: T cells, B-cell-depleted T cells, or PBMCs supplied cDNA or gDNA.

Original handling: The authors estimated nucleated cell counts from reference gene primer amplification. Data came from immunoSEQ multiplex PCR; TCRdb stores just in-frame clones and leaves some out. The DNA was the basis for D and trimming; V, J and clone size are from that table. Here the sample spans under 250,000 clones, 80% to 85% being singletons. The V and J genes are TRBV28 and TRBJ1-2, with TRBD1 matching 7 bases. The receptor's source is a man over 45 with active or convalescent COVID-19. Specimen: peripheral blood. The CDR3 loop reads CATAGDSGYGYTF. For the CDR3, the DNA is TGTGCCACCGCCGGGGACAGTGGCTATGGCTACACCTTC.